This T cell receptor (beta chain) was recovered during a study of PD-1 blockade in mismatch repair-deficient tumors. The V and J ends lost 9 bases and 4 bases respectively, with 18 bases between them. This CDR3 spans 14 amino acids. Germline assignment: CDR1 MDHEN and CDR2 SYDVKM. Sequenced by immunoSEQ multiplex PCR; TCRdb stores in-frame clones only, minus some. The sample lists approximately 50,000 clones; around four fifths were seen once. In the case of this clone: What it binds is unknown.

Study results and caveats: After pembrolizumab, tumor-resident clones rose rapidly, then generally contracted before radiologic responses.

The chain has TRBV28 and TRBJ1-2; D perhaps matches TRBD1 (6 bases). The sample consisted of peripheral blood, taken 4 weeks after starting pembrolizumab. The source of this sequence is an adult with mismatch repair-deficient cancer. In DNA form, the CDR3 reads TGTGCCAGTCTCCGGGACATTGGAGCCTATGGCTACACCTTC. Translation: CASLRDIGAYGYTF.